This record looks at one T cell receptor beta chain sequence and its context. What it recognizes is unknown. The CDR3 is 15 amino acids. V lost 5 bases and J lost 0, with 12 bases in between. Germline V gene sequence: CDR1 SGHRS, CDR2 YFSETQ. The data are from a study of T cell repertoires in cytomegalovirus infection. TCRdb re-derived calls from the reads in MiXCR, one entry per CDR3 protein. The top ten clones hold roughly half of a sample with 250,000 to 300,000 distinct CDR3 sequences, about a sixth of them seen once. General study results and limits: Within the response measured ex vivo, HLA-C-restricted CMV-specific TCR beta clonotypes were dominant.

The origin of this receptor is a human donor in good health (CMV status not recorded). Some clones in this sample may be carry-over from other donors' samples. The sequencing sample was made of CD8+ T cells from PBMCs. The chain couples TRBV5-1 to TRBJ1-5; possible D gene TRBD1, 5 bases. As DNA, the CDR3 is TGCGCCAGCAGATGGGGGGTCGATAGCAATCAGCCCCAGCATTTT. It specifies CASRWGVDSNQPQHF.